One and the same sample provided the 23 T cell receptor beta chains below, sequenced in a study of blood T cell repertoires in COVID-19. Produced via immunoSEQ multiplex PCR; TCRdb's table is partial and in-frame only. This sample carries over 250,000 clones, 70% to 85% of them seen once, and the ten largest clones take more than 1.2%. Sequenced sample: peripheral blood. The source is a human donor with COVID-19, enrolled during active disease. The donor label of this sample is uncertain.

This clone was seen just once. Distinct nucleotide sequences in the sample also encode this CDR3. The CDR3 nucleotides read TGTGCCAGCAGTAGGGGACAGGACTATGGCTACACCTTC. Its translation is CASSRGQDYGYTF. The chain carries TRBV28 and TRBJ1-2, with 8 bases identical to TRBD1. Germline CDR1 MDHEN, CDR2 SYDVKM. This CDR3 spans 13 amino acids. V trimming: 5 bases; J trimming: 3 bases; junction bases outside the gene matches: 2.

The V call is TRBV28, the J call TRBJ2-3; 13 positions agree with TRBD2. The CDR3 runs to 16 residues. J was trimmed by 7 bases and V by 5 bases; bases with no gene match: 9. Germline V gene lookup returns CDR1 MDHEN and CDR2 SYDVKM. CDR3 residues: CASSHGLAGVGYTQYF. The CDR3 DNA follows: TGTGCCAGCAGTCATGGACTAGCGGGAGTAGGTTATACGCAGTATTTT.

This clone appeared a single time. The chain links TRBV7-8 to TRBJ1-1, with D perhaps matching TRBD1 (5 bases). The germline CDR1 and CDR2 sequences are SGHVS and FQNEAQ. V lost 1 base, J lost 0 bases, and 9 bases lay in between. There are 15 residues in the CDR3. The CDR3 DNA is TGTGCCAGCAGCTTAGAGCGGGGCCTGAACACTGAAGCTTTCTTT. This sequence encodes CASSLERGLNTEAFF.

The chain uses TRBV5-6 and TRBJ1-2, with TRBD1 identical over 8 bases. The V gene's germline CDR1 is SGHDT and CDR2 YYEEEE. The CDR3 runs to 14 residues. V shed 1 base, J shed 5 bases, and the junction held 4 bases outside the gene matches. The CDR3 nucleotides are TGTGCCAGCAGCTTGACAGGGGGGCGTTATGGCTACACCTTC. Translation gives CASSLTGGRYGYTF.

The rearrangement links TRBV27 to TRBJ1-4; D remains unclear. CDR3 length: 14 amino acids. Trimming cost V 5 bases and J 1 base, with 8 bases left between them. The germline CDR1 and CDR2 sequences are MNHEY and SMNVEV (reference sequence). CDR3 coding DNA: TGTGCCAGCAGTGGAGTTTTAACTAATGAAAAACTGTTTTTT. It yields the protein CASSGVLTNEKLFF.

This rearrangement joins TRBV28 to TRBJ1-5; D is uncertain. The V end lost 8 bases, the J end lost 3 bases, and 8 bases lay between the germline ends. The CDR3 runs to 12 residues. The germline CDR1 and CDR2 sequences are MDHEN and SYDVKM. The CDR3 loop is CASRLINQPQHF. The CDR3, as DNA: TGTGCCAGCCGACTGATCAATCAGCCCCAGCATTTT.

The chain joins TRBV2 to TRBJ1-2; D is perhaps TRBD1 (5 bases). The CDR3 runs 19 residues. CDR1 SNHLY and CDR2 FYNNEI come from the germline V gene. The V end lost 6 bases, the J end lost 6 bases, and 32 bases lay between the germline ends. CDR3 coding DNA: TGTGCCAGCAGCCTTGGTATGTTTAGACAGCGGGGGAGAGTGAATGGCTACACCTTC. It is translated as CASSLGMFRQRGRVNGYTF.

This clone was observed once. This chain uses TRBV4-1 with TRBJ2-1, with 10 bases aligning to TRBD2. V was clipped by 0 bases and J by 7 bases; unmatched bases: 15. The CDR3 sequence is 19 residues long. Germline-derived CDR1 and CDR2 are MGHRA and YSYEKL. The CDR3 DNA follows: TGCGCCAGCAGCCAAGATCAGGACGGGGGAGCGGGAGGGTATAATGAGCAGTTCTTC. Its protein product is CASSQDQDGGAGGYNEQFF.

A few counts support this clone. The rearrangement joins TRBV7-8 to TRBJ2-5; the match to TRBD1 covers 7 bases. The CDR3 consists of 16 residues. V was pared by 1 base and J by 5 bases, with 10 bases of the junction left unmatched. CDR1 is SGHVS and CDR2 is FQNEAQ in the germline V gene. This CDR3 reads CASSLGLRDRAETQYF. CDR3 nucleotide sequence: TGTGCCAGCAGCTTAGGGCTTCGAGACAGGGCGGAGACCCAGTACTTC.

The J gene is TRBJ1-5, the V gene TRBV2; D may be TRBD1 (6 bases). There are 11 residues in the CDR3. V was clipped by 8 bases and J by 11 bases, with 13 bases between them. CDR1 is SNHLY, CDR2 FYNNEI, per germline. CDR3 DNA: TGTGCCAGCGGACTTGGACAGTCCCAGCATTTT. This encodes CASGLGQSQHF.

This chain joins TRBV30 and TRBJ1-2, with TRBD1 as a possible D gene (6 bases). The CDR3 covers 14 residues. The V end was cut by 1 base, the J end by 3 bases, with 12 bases between. The V gene's germline CDR1 is GTSNPN and CDR2 SVGIG (reference sequence). CDR3 in amino acids: CAWSGDISYYGYTF. CDR3 in DNA: TGTGCCTGGAGTGGGGACATTAGTTACTATGGCTACACCTTC.

The gene calls are TRBV5-1 and TRBJ2-7, with 7 bases that match TRBD1. Per the germline V gene, CDR1 is SGHRS and CDR2 is YFSETQ. The CDR3 is 17 amino acids. V lost 0 bases to trimming and J lost 0 bases; unmatched junction nucleotides: 9. The DNA for the CDR3 is TGCGCCAGCAGCTTGGGGACAGGAAGAGCGTCCTCCTACGAGCAGTACTTC. It translates to CASSLGTGRASSYEQYF.

This clone has a handful of counts. The chain recombines TRBV30 with TRBJ1-6; TRBD1 matches 7 bases. This CDR3 comprises 14 residues. Germline loops: CDR1 GTSNPN, CDR2 SVGIG (reference sequence). J was trimmed by 8 bases and V by 0 bases; bases with no gene match: 4. CDR3 residues: CAWSVGQGDSPLHF. Written as DNA, the CDR3 is TGTGCCTGGAGTGTTGGGCAGGGGGATTCACCCCTCCACTTT.

This clone appeared once. This sequence joins TRBV18 and TRBJ2-1; 9 bases agree with TRBD1. The CDR3 length is 16 residues. The junction had 8 bases not matched to a gene; V was cut back by 0 bases and J by 8 bases. Germline V gene sequence: CDR1 KGHSH, CDR2 LQKENI. As DNA, the CDR3 is TGTGCCAGCTCACCACCGTTACAGGGGGCGGGGGATGAGCAGTTCTTC. Its protein is CASSPPLQGAGDEQFF. Full variable domain (rest looked up from reference TRBV18 and TRBJ2-1): NAGVMQNPRHLVRRRGQEARLRCSPMKGHSHVYWYRQLPEEGLKFMVYLQKENIIDESGMPKERFSAEFPKEGPSILRIQQVVRGDSAAYFCASSPPLQGAGDEQFFGPGTRLTVL.

This clone has at least ten counts. This chain links TRBV12-3 or TRBV12-4 with TRBJ1-6, with 7 bases lining up with TRBD1. This CDR3 spans 13 amino acids. Unmatched junction bases numbered 4, after V lost 7 bases and J lost 7 bases. In nucleotides, the CDR3 is TGTGCCAGCAACCCGGGACAGAATTCACCCCTCCACTTT. Translating gives CASNPGQNSPLHF.

J is TRBJ1-1 and V is TRBV6-6, with 8 positions matching TRBD1. The CDR3 contains 14 residues. J gave up 6 bases and V 4 bases, and 7 bases lay outside the gene matches. The germline CDR1 and CDR2 sequences are MNHNY and SVGAGI (reference sequence). The CDR3, as DNA: TGTGCCAGCAGTTTACCGGGACAGGAGTCTGAAGCTTTCTTT. Residues: CASSLPGQESEAFF.

This clone was picked up a small number of times. The chain combines TRBV5-4 with TRBJ2-3, with 8 bases that match TRBD1. CDR1 is SGHNT and CDR2 is YYREEE in the germline V gene (reference sequence). The V segment lost 0 bases and the J segment 2 bases; nucleotides outside the gene matches: 5. CDR3 length: 16 amino acids. The CDR3 DNA follows: TGTGCCAGCAGCTTGGGAAGGACAGGGTACACAGATACGCAGTATTTT. Its protein product is CASSLGRTGYTDTQYF.

The chain recombines TRBV5-1 with TRBJ2-1; D is undetermined. Germline CDR1 and CDR2: SGHRS and YFSETQ. Trimming stripped 0 bases from V and 7 bases from J, with 14 bases between. The CDR3 spans 15 residues. The CDR3 protein is CASSLALASRNEQFF. The CDR3 DNA reads as TGCGCCAGCAGCTTGGCCCTGGCTAGTAGGAATGAGCAGTTCTTC.

This clone was observed a handful of times. The chain has TRBV11-2 and TRBJ2-7, with D hard to call. The V end was cut by 0 bases, the J end by 6 bases, with 12 bases between. CDR1 is SGHAT, CDR2 FQNNGV, per germline. This CDR3 region has 14 residues. CDR3 loop: CASSLDRSTGEQYF. Here the CDR3 DNA reads TGTGCCAGCAGCTTAGATCGGTCGACTGGCGAGCAGTACTTC.

The chain is built from TRBV3-1 (or the pseudogene TRBV3-2) and TRBJ2-6; TRBD2 agrees at 7 bases. The length of the CDR3 is 18 residues. CDR1 and CDR2 (germline): LGHDT, YNNKEL (reference sequence). V dropped 1 base and J dropped 0; count of bases not matched to a gene: 6. The CDR3 DNA sequence: TGTGCCAGCAGCCAAGGGAGGGGACTAAGCTCTGGGGCCAACGTCCTGACTTTC. Encoded protein: CASSQGRGLSSGANVLTF.

This chain joins TRBV29-1 and TRBJ2-7; the D gene is possibly TRBD1 (6 bases). Germline loops: CDR1 SQVTM, CDR2 ANQGSEA. Deletions cut 5 bases from V and 3 bases from J, with 11 bases between. The CDR3 totals 12 residues. CDR3 sequence reads: CSVNPTGYEQYF. CDR3 DNA: TGCAGCGTTAACCCGACAGGCTACGAGCAGTACTTC.

This chain links TRBV29-1 with TRBJ2-5; no firm D call. This CDR3 comprises 14 residues. Germline values: CDR1 SQVTM, CDR2 ANQGSEA. Trimming shortened V by 1 base and J by 0 bases, and 9 bases separated the two germline ends. CDR3 region: CSVEGGWYQETQYF. Here the CDR3 DNA reads TGCAGCGTTGAAGGCGGTTGGTACCAAGAGACCCAGTACTTC.

In its sample, this clone was seen once. The chain combines TRBV30 with TRBJ2-2; 10 bases agree with TRBD2. The CDR3 sequence is 14 residues long. The V gene end was trimmed by 8 bases and the J gene end by 4 bases; junction bases not matched to a gene: 7. Germline CDR1 and CDR2: GTSNPN and SVGIG (reference sequence). CDR3 in amino acids: CASTSGITTGELFF. CDR3 coding DNA: TGTGCCAGCACTAGCGGGATTACCACCGGGGAGCTGTTTTTT.